The 24 T cell receptor beta chains in this list originate from one sample, sequenced in a study of cytotoxic CD8 clonotypes in ibrutinib-treated CLL. Sequenced by immunoSEQ multiplex PCR; TCRdb stores in-frame clones only, minus some. The sample shows almost 250,000 clones, around 70% of them seen only once. Here the sequenced sample was PBMCs, taken after 24 months of ibrutinib treatment. These receptor sequences come from a human donor with chronic lymphocytic leukemia.

V usage is TRBV29-1 and J usage is TRBJ1-3; D call uncertain. The CDR3 is made up of 12 amino acids. Between the trimmed V and J ends, which lost 3 bases and 4 bases, there was a span of 7 bases. CDR1 is SQVTM, CDR2 ANQGSEA, per germline. The CDR3 DNA is TGCAGCGTTGAGACGGGAGGAAACACCATATATTTT. Translation: CSVETGGNTIYF.

The chain employs TRBV19 and TRBJ1-5, with D perhaps TRBD1 (6 bases). V lost 1 base to trimming and J lost 7 bases, with 8 bases between them. Germline values: CDR1 LNHDA, CDR2 SQIVND (reference sequence). The CDR3 is 13 amino acids. CDR3 amino acids: CASSIVGGQPQHF. The CDR3 DNA is TGTGCCAGTAGTATAGTAGGGGGACAGCCCCAGCATTTT.

The V call is TRBV6-5, the J call TRBJ2-3, with TRBD2 matching 11 bases. Germline lookup yields CDR1 MNHEY and CDR2 SVGAGI. The CDR3 contains 14 residues. J lost 6 bases, V lost 5 bases, and 4 bases had no gene match. The CDR3 DNA reads TGTGCCAGCAGTCTTAGCGGGAGGGCGGATACGCAGTATTTT. Its translation is CASSLSGRADTQYF.

The chain combines TRBV15 with TRBJ2-1, with D maybe TRBD1 (6 bases). The ends were cut back, 3 bases at V and 4 bases at J, with 16 bases in the middle. Germline assignment: CDR1 LNHNV and CDR2 YYDKDF (reference sequence). This CDR3 has 16 amino acids. The CDR3 sequence is CATSRFPGHRYNEQFF. The CDR3 bases are TGTGCCACCAGCAGGTTCCCGGGACACCGATACAATGAGCAGTTCTTC.

This clone was seen more than once but under ten times. The genes are TRBV6-5 and TRBJ2-1, with a possible D match to TRBD1 (6 bases). Trimming pared 7 bases from V and 0 bases from J, leaving 10 bases between. The V gene's germline CDR1 is MNHEY and CDR2 SVGAGI. CDR3 length: 14 residues. CDR3 in amino acids: CASNRGSSYNEQFF. Here the CDR3 DNA reads TGTGCCAGCAATAGGGGGAGCTCCTACAATGAGCAGTTCTTC.

V usage is TRBV19 and J usage is TRBJ1-1; D is perhaps TRBD1 (6 bases). Germline values: CDR1 LNHDA, CDR2 SQIVND (reference sequence). With 3 bases removed from V and 10 bases from J, the gap between germline ends came to 18 bases. CDR3 length: 14 residues. The CDR3 coding sequence is TGTGCCAGTAGTATCGGGCCCGGGGGCATGGGAGCTTTCTTT. Translated: CASSIGPGGMGAFF.

This clone was picked up a small number of times. The chain has TRBV13 and TRBJ2-1, with D hard to call. Germline lookup yields CDR1 PRHDT and CDR2 FYEKMQ (reference sequence). This CDR3 comprises 13 residues. V lost 0 bases to trimming and J lost 6 bases, with 6 bases between them. The CDR3 loop is CASSLGVRNEQFF. The CDR3 coding sequence is TGTGCCAGCAGCTTAGGGGTGCGCAATGAGCAGTTCTTC.

J is TRBJ2-7 and V is TRBV4-3; TRBD1 is a possible D gene (5 bases). The CDR3 has 15 amino acids. The V end was cut by 0 bases, the J end by 0 bases, with 9 bases between. Germline loops: CDR1 LGHNA, CDR2 YSLEER. For the CDR3, the DNA is TGCGCCAGCAGCCAAGAACCCAGGGACTCCTACGAGCAGTACTTC. The encoded protein is CASSQEPRDSYEQYF.

This rearrangement joins TRBV5-5 to TRBJ1-4; 7 nucleotides align to TRBD1. Losses at the gene ends were 4 bases for V and 5 bases for J; bases not matched to a gene: 8. The length of the CDR3 is 15 residues. Germline CDR1 reads SGHKS; CDR2 reads YYEKEE (reference sequence). In DNA form, the CDR3 reads TGTGCCAGCAGCCTAACGACAGGGACGAATGAAAAACTGTTTTTT. Translating it yields CASSLTTGTNEKLFF.

The chain uses TRBV6-5 and TRBJ1-6, with 9 bases fitting TRBD1. In germline, CDR1 is MNHEY, CDR2 SVGAGI. The CDR3 totals 13 residues. The V and J ends lost 5 bases and 9 bases, in that order; junction bases with no gene match: 2. CDR3 sequence reads: CASSTGGSSPLHF. CDR3 sequence (DNA): TGTGCCAGCAGTACAGGGGGCTCTTCACCCCTCCACTTT.

V is TRBV7-3 and J is TRBJ2-2, with D possibly matching TRBD2 (5 bases). Germline CDR1 SGHTA, CDR2 FQGTGA. V gave up 2 bases and J gave up 5 bases, with 12 bases separating them. The CDR3 is 15 amino acids. CDR3 DNA sequence: TGTGCCAGCAGCTTATCCCCCCAGCGGACCGGGGAGCTGTTTTTT. This translates into CASSLSPQRTGELFF. Using reference TRBV7-3 and TRBJ2-2 for the parts outside the CDR3, the full variable domain is GAGVSQTPSNKVTEKGKYVELRCDPISGHTALYWYRQSLGQGPEFLIYFQGTGAADDSGLPNDRFFAVRPEGSVSTLKIQRTERGDSAVYLCASSLSPQRTGELFFGEGSRLTVL.

This clone was detected only once. This rearrangement joins TRBV7-9 to TRBJ2-3; D may be TRBD1 or TRBD2 (7 bases each). Trimming left V 5 bases short and J 6 bases short, with 15 bases between. Germline assignment: CDR1 SEHNR and CDR2 FQNEAQ (reference sequence). The CDR3 is made up of 14 amino acids. The CDR3 region is CASSPRQGGDTQYF. The CDR3 DNA follows: TGTGCCAGCAGCCCGAGACAGGGAGGGGATACGCAGTATTTT.

V gene TRBV5-4 combines with J gene TRBJ1-4, with TRBD1 matching over 7 bases. Germline V lookup: CDR1 SGHNT, CDR2 YYREEE (reference sequence). The CDR3 contains 17 residues. With 4 bases clipped from V and 0 bases from J, the junction kept 9 bases outside the gene matches. For the CDR3, the DNA is TGTGCCAGCAGCCTACAGGGGACGAGGGCAACTAATGAAAAACTGTTTTTT. It codes for CASSLQGTRATNEKLFF.

V usage is TRBV6-6 and J usage is TRBJ1-1; D gene ambiguous. The germline V gene has CDR1 MNHNY and CDR2 SVGAGI (reference sequence). Trimming shortened V by 2 bases and J by 0 bases, and 7 bases separated the two germline ends. CDR3 length: 14 amino acids. Here the CDR3 DNA reads TGTGCCAGCAGTTACGGCCTCTTGAACACTGAAGCTTTCTTT. It yields the protein CASSYGLLNTEAFF.

The chain uses TRBV7-9 and TRBJ2-7; D remains ambiguous. The CDR3 is 16 amino acids. Germline CDR1 SEHNR, CDR2 FQNEAQ (reference sequence). The V end lost 0 bases, the J end lost 5 bases, and 17 bases lay between the germline ends. The CDR3 loop is CASSLAISDLGDEQYF. The CDR3 DNA is TGTGCCAGCAGCTTAGCGATCTCCGACCTCGGCGACGAGCAGTACTTC.

J is TRBJ1-5 and V is TRBV7-2; D possibly corresponds to TRBD1 (5 bases). Between the trimmed V and J ends, which lost 2 bases and 4 bases, there was a span of 9 bases. The germline V gene has CDR1 SGHTA and CDR2 FQGNSA. The CDR3 consists of 14 residues. The CDR3 sequence: CASSLLEGNQPQHF. The CDR3, as DNA: TGTGCCAGCAGCTTATTGGAGGGGAATCAGCCCCAGCATTTT. Looking up the rest from reference TRBV7-2 and TRBJ1-5 gives the full variable domain: GAGVSQSPSNKVTEKGKDVELRCDPISGHTALYWYRQSLGQGLEFLIYFQGNSAPDKSGLPSDRFSAERTGGSVSTLTIQRTQQEDSAVYLCASSLLEGNQPQHFGDGTRLSIL.

The J gene is TRBJ2-2, the V gene TRBV2; D remains ambiguous. Germline CDR1 and CDR2: SNHLY and FYNNEI. V gave up 1 base and J gave up 2 bases, with 11 bases separating them. The CDR3 has 16 residues. CDR3 region: CASSEEGIINTGELFF. The CDR3 DNA reads TGTGCCAGCAGTGAAGAGGGCATTATAAACACCGGGGAGCTGTTTTTT.

The chain has TRBV7-2 and TRBJ2-2, with D hard to call. Trimming left V 1 base short and J 1 base short, with 10 bases between. The germline V gene has CDR1 SGHTA and CDR2 FQGNSA. The CDR3 consists of 16 residues. CDR3 sequence: CASSLGGQVNTGELFF. CDR3 nucleotide sequence: TGTGCCAGCAGCTTAGGAGGTCAGGTGAACACCGGGGAGCTGTTTTTT.

V and J are TRBV7-6 and TRBJ2-1; D is perhaps TRBD2 (7 bases). Per germline, CDR1 SGHVS and CDR2 FNYEAQ. V was shortened by 5 bases and J by 4 bases, with 18 bases between the two germline ends. The CDR3 contains 16 residues. The CDR3 nucleotides are TGTGCCAGCAGCGCGAGAGGGGAGGGACATTACAATGAGCAGTTCTTC. Translation gives CASSARGEGHYNEQFF.

This chain joins TRBV28 and TRBJ2-7; a possible D gene is TRBD1 (5 bases). Trimming removed 6 bases from V and 6 bases from J, with 9 bases in between. Germline V CDR1 and CDR2: MDHEN, SYDVKM. This CDR3 spans 11 amino acids. The CDR3 loop reads CASSNRFEQYF. The CDR3 DNA follows: TGTGCCAGCAGCAACAGGTTCGAGCAGTACTTC.

This sequence joins TRBV29-1 and TRBJ2-1, with D possibly TRBD2 on 6 matching bases. CDR3 length: 13 amino acids. The V gene's germline CDR1 is SQVTM and CDR2 ANQGSEA. Trimming removed 3 bases at V and 4 bases at J, with 10 bases between. The CDR3 region is CSVEREPYNEQFF. The CDR3 DNA sequence: TGCAGCGTTGAGCGGGAACCATACAATGAGCAGTTCTTC.

The chain employs TRBV7-2 and TRBJ2-7; D possibly corresponds to TRBD1 (5 bases). CDR1 is SGHTA and CDR2 is FQGNSA in the germline V gene. Trimming removed 4 bases from V and 5 bases from J, with 12 bases in between. This CDR3 region has 13 residues. The CDR3: CASSSRRVDEQYF. The CDR3 DNA sequence: TGTGCCAGCAGCTCCCGCAGGGTTGACGAGCAGTACTTC.

This chain joins TRBV2 and TRBJ2-7; D gene uncertain. Germline loops: CDR1 SNHLY, CDR2 FYNNEI. The CDR3 length is 13 residues. V lost 7 bases to trimming and J lost 3 bases, with 13 bases between them. In DNA form, the CDR3 reads TGTGCCAGCAAAACTGACACAAACTACGAGCAGTACTTC. Its translation is CASKTDTNYEQYF.

The J gene is TRBJ1-5, the V gene TRBV2; 7 bases are a match to TRBD1. CDR3 length equals 14 residues. Germline trimming cut 3 bases from V and 7 bases from J; bases unmatched to any gene: 6. Germline-derived CDR1 and CDR2 are SNHLY and FYNNEI. The CDR3 region has the DNA TGTGCCAGCAGTGATAGAACAGGGGTCCAGCCCCAGCATTTT. It encodes CASSDRTGVQPQHF.